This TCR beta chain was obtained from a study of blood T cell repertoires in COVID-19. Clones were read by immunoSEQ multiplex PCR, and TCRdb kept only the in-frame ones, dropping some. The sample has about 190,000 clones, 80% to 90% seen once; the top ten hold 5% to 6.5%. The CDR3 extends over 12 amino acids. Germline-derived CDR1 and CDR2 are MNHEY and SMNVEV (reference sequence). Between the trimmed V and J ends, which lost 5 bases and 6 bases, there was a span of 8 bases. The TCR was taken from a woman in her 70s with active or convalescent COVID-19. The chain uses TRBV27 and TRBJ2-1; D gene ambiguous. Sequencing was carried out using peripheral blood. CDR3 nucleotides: TGTGCCAGCAGTACTACGGGCAATGAGCAGTTCTTC. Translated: CASSTTGNEQFF.